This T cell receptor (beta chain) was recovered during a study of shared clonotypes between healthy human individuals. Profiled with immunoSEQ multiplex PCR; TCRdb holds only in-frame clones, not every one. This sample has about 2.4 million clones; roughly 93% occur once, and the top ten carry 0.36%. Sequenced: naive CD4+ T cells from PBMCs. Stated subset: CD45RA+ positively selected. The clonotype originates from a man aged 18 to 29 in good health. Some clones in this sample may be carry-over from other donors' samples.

The DNA of the CDR3 is TGCGCCAGCAGCCAGCGCGACACCTCCTACGAGCAGTACTTC. This sequence encodes CASSQRDTSYEQYF. The rearrangement joins TRBV4-3 to TRBJ2-7; D is undetermined. The germline CDR1 and CDR2 sequences are LGHNA and YSLEER. Between the trimmed V and J ends, which lost 3 bases and 0 bases, there was a span of 9 bases. This CDR3 is built from 14 residues.